The T cell receptor (beta chain) described here comes from a study of radiotherapy plus CTLA-4 blockade in lung cancer. The V gene lost 0 bases and the J gene lost 7 bases, with 13 bases spanning the gap. Looked up from germline, CDR1 is LNHNV and CDR2 is YYDKDF (reference sequence). The CDR3 sequence is 15 residues long. Sequenced by immunoSEQ multiplex PCR; TCRdb stores in-frame clones only, minus some. The table has 85,000 to 95,000 clones, around 84% seen once. This clone came up once. The clonotype was recovered from a human donor with non-small cell lung cancer that progressed on radiotherapy plus ipilimumab. The genes are TRBV15 and TRBJ1-5; the D gene is possibly TRBD1 (5 bases). The sequencing used peripheral blood, collected from a patient treated with radiotherapy plus ipilimumab. CDR3 sequence: CATSRDPGEEQPQHF. The CDR3 DNA follows: TGTGCCACCAGCAGAGATCCGGGGGAAGAACAGCCCCAGCATTTT. Full variable domain (missing parts from reference TRBV15 and TRBJ1-5): DAMVIQNPRYQVTQFGKPVTLSCSQTLNHNVMYWYQQKSSQAPKLLFHYYDKDFNNEADTPDNFQSRRPNTSFCFLDIRSPGLGDTAMYLCATSRDPGEEQPQHFGDGTRLSIL.